Shown below are 2 T cell receptor beta chains from a single sample sequenced in a study of OX40 agonist ivuxolimab in advanced cancers. Method: immunoSEQ multiplex PCR; TCRdb's copy keeps in-frame clones and lacks some. The sample has some 46,000 clones, around 89% seen once. The sequencing used CD4+ or CD8+ T cells sorted from blood, collected in a trial of the OX40 agonist ivuxolimab. These receptors were taken from an adult with an advanced solid tumor such as melanoma, head and neck, liver or kidney cancer.

The rearrangement joins TRBV11-2 to TRBJ1-2, with 8 nucleotides matching TRBD1. The CDR3 runs 14 residues. Losses at the gene ends were 2 bases for V and 4 bases for J; bases not matched to a gene: 3. Germline CDR1 and CDR2: SGHAT and FQNNGV. The CDR3 sequence: CASSLNRGGYGYTF. CDR3 bases: TGTGCCAGCAGCTTAAACAGGGGGGGCTATGGCTACACCTTC.

The chain has TRBV10-2 and TRBJ1-5; D is uncertain. V was pared by 6 bases and J by 2 bases, with 20 bases between. The CDR3 is made up of 17 amino acids. Germline V gene data show CDR1 as WSHSY and CDR2 as SAAADI. The CDR3 here is CASSPGGGPGCNQPQHF. CDR3 nucleotide sequence: TGCGCCAGCAGCCCCGGTGGAGGGCCTGGGTGCAATCAGCCCCAGCATTTT.